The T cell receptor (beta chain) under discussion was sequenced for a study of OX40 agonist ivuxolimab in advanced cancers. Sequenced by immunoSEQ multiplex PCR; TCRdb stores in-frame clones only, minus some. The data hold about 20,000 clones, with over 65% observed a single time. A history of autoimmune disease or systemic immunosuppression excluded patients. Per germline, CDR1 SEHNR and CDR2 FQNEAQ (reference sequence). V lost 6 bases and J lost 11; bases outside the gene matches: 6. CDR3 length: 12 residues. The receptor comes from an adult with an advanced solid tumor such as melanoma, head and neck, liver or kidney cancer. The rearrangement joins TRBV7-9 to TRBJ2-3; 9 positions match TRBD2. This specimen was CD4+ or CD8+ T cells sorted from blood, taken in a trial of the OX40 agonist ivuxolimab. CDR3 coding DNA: TGTGCCAGCAGAATCGCTAGCGGGGTGCAGTATTTT. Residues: CASRIASGVQYF.